The clone carrying this T cell receptor (beta chain) occurred once. One Seattle source followed patients from active infection through their disease course. Authors' data handling: It was from reference gene primer amplification that nucleated cell counts were estimated. Here immunoSEQ multiplex PCR was the method, and the copy in TCRdb shows in-frame clones only, minus some. V and J calls and clone size are those listed in that table; D and trimming were worked out from the DNA. The table has 150,000 to 200,000 clones, more than 75% seen once. These data originate in a study of blood T cell repertoires in COVID-19. Study details: Acute and convalescent COVID-19 samples came from the United States, Italy and Spain. Nucleic acid was either cDNA or gDNA, and it came from T cells, B-cell-depleted T cells, or PBMCs.

CDR3 length: 11 residues. CDR1 is DFQATT, CDR2 SNEGSKA, per germline (reference sequence). V was pared by 5 bases and J by 8 bases, with 10 bases between. The clonotype originates from a person between 70 and 80 years old with COVID-19, enrolled during active disease. The chain is built from TRBV20-1 and TRBJ2-1; D ambiguous. Material for sequencing was peripheral blood. CDR3 sequence: CSAFERDEQFF. The CDR3 DNA is TGCAGTGCTTTCGAGAGAGATGAGCAGTTCTTC.